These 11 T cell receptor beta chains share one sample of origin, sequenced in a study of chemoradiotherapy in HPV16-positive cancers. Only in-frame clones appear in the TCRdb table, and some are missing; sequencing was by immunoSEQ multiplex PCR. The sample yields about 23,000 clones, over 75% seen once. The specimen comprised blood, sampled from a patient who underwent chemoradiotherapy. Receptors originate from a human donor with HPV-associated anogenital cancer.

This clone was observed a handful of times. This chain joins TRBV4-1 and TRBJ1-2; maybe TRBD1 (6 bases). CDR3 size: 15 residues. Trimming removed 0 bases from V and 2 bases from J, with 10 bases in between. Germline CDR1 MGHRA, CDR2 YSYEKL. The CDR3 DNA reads TGCGCCAGCAGCCAAGAAGGGGGGGAGAACTATGGCTACACCTTC. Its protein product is CASSQEGGENYGYTF.

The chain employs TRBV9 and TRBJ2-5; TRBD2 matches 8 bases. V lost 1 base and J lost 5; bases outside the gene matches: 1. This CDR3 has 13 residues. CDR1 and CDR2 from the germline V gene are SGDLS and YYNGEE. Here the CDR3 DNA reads TGTGCCAGCAGCGTAAGACTAGCGGAGACCCAGTACTTC. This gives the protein CASSVRLAETQYF.

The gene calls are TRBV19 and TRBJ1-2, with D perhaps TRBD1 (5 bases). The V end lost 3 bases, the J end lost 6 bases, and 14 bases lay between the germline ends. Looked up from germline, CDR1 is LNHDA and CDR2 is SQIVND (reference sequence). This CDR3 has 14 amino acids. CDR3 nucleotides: TGTGCCAGTAGTATTACCAGGGAGGTAAATGGCTACACCTTC. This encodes CASSITREVNGYTF.

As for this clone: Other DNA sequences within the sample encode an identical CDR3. CDR3 coding DNA: TGCGCCAGCCGGACTCAGGGTGATGGGGCCAACGTCCTGACTTTC. This sequence encodes CASRTQGDGANVLTF. V and J are TRBV10-2 and TRBJ2-6; D is tentatively TRBD1 or TRBD2 (5 bases each). V shed 8 bases and J shed 3 bases, with 14 bases lying between them. Germline CDR1 reads WSHSY; CDR2 reads SAAADI. The CDR3 contains 15 residues.

The CDR3 sequence is CASRTGLGEKLFF. The CDR3 DNA reads TGTGCCAGCAGAACGGGGTTGGGGGAAAAACTGTTTTTT. The chain carries TRBV6-6 and TRBJ1-4, with no clear D. CDR3 length: 13 amino acids. With 6 bases removed from V and 8 bases from J, the gap between germline ends came to 13 bases. CDR1 is MNHNY and CDR2 is SVGAGI in the germline V gene (reference sequence).

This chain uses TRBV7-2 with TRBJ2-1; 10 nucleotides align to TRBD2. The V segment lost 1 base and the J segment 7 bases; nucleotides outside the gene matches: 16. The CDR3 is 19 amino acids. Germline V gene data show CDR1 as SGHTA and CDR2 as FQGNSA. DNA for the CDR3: TGTGCCAGCAGCTTAGGACTCCCCTTAGCGGGGGGCAGATTTAATGAGCAGTTCTTC. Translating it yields CASSLGLPLAGGRFNEQFF.

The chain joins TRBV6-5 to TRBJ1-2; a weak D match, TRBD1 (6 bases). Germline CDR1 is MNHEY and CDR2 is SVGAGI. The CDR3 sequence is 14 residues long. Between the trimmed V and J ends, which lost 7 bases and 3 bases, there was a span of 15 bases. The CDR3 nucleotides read TGTGCCAGCAAAACCGTGGGGGCGGACTATGGCTACACCTTC. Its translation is CASKTVGADYGYTF.

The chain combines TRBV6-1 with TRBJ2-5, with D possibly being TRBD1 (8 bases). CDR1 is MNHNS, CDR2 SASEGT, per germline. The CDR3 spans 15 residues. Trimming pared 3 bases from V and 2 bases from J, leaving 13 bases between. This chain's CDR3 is CASSELQGGQETQYF. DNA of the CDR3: TGTGCCAGCAGTGAGCTACAGGGGGGGCAAGAGACCCAGTACTTC.

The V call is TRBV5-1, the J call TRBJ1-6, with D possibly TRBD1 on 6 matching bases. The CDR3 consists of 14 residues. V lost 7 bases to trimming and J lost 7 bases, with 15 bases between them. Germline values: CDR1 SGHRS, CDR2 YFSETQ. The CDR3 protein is CASASGTNNSPLHF. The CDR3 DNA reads TGCGCCAGCGCCTCAGGGACAAACAATTCACCCCTCCACTTT. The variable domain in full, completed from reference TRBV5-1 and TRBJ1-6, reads KAGVTQTPRYLIKTRGQQVTLSCSPISGHRSVSWYQQTPGQGLQFLFEYFSETQRNKGNFPGRFSGRQFSNSRSEMNVSTLELGDSALYLCASASGTNNSPLHFGNGTRLTVT.

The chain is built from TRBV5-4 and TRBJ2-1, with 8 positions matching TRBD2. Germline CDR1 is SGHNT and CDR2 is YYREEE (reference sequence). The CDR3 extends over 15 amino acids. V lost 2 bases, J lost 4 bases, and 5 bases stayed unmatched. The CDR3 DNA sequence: TGTGCCAGCAGCTTAGCGGGGGCCGGATACAATGAGCAGTTCTTC. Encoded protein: CASSLAGAGYNEQFF.

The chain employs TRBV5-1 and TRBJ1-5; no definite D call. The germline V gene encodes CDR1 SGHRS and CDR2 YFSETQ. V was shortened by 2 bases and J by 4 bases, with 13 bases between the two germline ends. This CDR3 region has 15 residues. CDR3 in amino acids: CASSLVGNLNQPQHF. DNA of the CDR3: TGCGCCAGCAGCTTAGTGGGAAATCTAAATCAGCCCCAGCATTTT.